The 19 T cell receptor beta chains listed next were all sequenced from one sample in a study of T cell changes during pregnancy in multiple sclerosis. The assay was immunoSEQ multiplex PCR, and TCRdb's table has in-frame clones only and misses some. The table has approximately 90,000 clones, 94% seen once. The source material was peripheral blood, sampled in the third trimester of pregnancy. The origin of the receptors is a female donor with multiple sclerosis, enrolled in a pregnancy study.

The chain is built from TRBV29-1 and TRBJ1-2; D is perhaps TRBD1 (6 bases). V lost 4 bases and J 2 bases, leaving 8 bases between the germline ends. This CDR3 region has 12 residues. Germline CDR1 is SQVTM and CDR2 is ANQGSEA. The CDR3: CSVVGQNYGYTF. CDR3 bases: TGCAGCGTTGTTGGACAGAACTATGGCTACACCTTC.

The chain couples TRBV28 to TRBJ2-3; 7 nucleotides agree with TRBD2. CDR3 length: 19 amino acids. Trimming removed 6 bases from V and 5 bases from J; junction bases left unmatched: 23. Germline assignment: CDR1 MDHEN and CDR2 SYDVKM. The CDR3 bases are TGTGCCAGCAGACCCGCTCTCACCCGCGGGAGCATGGGGGGAGATACGCAGTATTTT. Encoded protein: CASRPALTRGSMGGDTQYF.

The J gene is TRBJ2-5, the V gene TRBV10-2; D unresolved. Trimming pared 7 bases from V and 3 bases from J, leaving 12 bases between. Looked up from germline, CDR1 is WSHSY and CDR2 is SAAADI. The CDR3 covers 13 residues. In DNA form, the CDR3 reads TGCGCCAGCATCGGTGATACCGAAGAGACCCAGTACTTC. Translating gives CASIGDTEETQYF.

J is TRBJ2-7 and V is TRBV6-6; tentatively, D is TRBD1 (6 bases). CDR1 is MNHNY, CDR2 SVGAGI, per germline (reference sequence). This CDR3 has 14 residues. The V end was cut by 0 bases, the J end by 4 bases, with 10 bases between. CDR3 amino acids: CASSYSNRAYEQYF. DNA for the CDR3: TGTGCCAGCAGTTACTCTAACAGGGCTTACGAGCAGTACTTC.

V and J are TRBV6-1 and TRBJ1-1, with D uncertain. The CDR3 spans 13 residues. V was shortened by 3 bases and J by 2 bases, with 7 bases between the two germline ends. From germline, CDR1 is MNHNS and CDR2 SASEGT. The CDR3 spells CASSDPINTEAFF. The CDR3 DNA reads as TGTGCCAGCAGTGACCCAATTAACACTGAAGCTTTCTTT.

CDR3 nucleotide sequence: TGCGCCAGCAGCCAACTAGGCACTAGCGGGGGACTATCTGAGACCCAGTACTTC. Amino acids: CASSQLGTSGGLSETQYF. The chain links TRBV4-1 to TRBJ2-5, with TRBD2 matching 11 bases. Per the germline V gene, CDR1 is MGHRA and CDR2 is YSYEKL. J lost 5 bases, V lost 2 bases, and 13 bases had no gene match. CDR3 length: 18 residues.

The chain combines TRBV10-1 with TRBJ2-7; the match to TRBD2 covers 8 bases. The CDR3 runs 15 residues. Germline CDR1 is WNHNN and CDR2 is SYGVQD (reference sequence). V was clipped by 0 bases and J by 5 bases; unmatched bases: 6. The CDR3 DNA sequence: TGCGCCAGCAGTGAGTCGAAGGCGGGGGGAGACGAGCAGTACTTC. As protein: CASSESKAGGDEQYF.

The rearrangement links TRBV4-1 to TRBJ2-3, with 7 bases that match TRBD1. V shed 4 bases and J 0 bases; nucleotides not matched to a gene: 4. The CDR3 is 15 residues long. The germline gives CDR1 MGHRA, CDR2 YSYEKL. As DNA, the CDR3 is TGCGCCAGCAGCCTCGGGACAGCCAGCACAGATACGCAGTATTTT. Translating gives CASSLGTASTDTQYF.

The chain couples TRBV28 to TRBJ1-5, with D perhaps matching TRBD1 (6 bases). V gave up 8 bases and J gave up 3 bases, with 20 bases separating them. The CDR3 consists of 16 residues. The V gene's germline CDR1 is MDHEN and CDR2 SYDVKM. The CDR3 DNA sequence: TGTGCCAGCCGAGTTTTGGTAACAGGGATCAATCAGCCCCAGCATTTT. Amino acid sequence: CASRVLVTGINQPQHF.

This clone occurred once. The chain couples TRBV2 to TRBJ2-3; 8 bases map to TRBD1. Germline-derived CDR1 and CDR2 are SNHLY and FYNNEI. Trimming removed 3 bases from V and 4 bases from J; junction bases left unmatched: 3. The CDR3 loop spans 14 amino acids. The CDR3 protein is CASSEDRAADTQYF. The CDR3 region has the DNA TGTGCCAGCAGTGAGGACAGGGCAGCAGATACGCAGTATTTT.

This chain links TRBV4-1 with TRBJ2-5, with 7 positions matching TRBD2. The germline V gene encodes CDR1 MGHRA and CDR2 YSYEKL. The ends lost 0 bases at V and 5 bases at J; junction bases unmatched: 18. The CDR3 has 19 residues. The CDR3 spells CASSQEWGTSANAGETQYF. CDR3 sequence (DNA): TGCGCCAGCAGCCAAGAATGGGGAACTAGCGCCAACGCCGGGGAGACCCAGTACTTC.

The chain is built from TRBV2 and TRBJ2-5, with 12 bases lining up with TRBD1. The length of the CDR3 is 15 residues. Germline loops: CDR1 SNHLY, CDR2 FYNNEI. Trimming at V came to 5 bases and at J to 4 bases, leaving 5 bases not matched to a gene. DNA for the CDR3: TGTGCCAGCAGTAGGGACAGGGGGCGAGGAGAGACCCAGTACTTC. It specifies CASSRDRGRGETQYF.

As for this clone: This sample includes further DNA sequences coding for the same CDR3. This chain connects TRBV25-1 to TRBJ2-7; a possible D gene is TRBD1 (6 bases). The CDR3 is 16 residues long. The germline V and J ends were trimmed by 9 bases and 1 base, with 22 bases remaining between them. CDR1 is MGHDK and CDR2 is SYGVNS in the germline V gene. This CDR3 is CASSPPDRQGSYEQYF. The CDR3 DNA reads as TGTGCCAGTAGTCCCCCCGACAGGCAGGGATCCTACGAGCAGTACTTC.

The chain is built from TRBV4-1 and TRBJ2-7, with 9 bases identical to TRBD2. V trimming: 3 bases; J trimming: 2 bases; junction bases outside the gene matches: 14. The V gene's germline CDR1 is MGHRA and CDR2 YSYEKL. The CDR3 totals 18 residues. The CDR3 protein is CASSQTPRSGSPPYEQYF. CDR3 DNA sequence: TGCGCCAGCAGCCAGACACCCCGTAGCGGGAGTCCCCCCTACGAGCAGTACTTC.

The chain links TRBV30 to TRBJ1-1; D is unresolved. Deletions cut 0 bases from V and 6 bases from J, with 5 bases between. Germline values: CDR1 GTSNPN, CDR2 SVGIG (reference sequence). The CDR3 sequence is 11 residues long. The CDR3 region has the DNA TGTGCCTGGAGTGTACATCCTGAAGCTTTCTTT. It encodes CAWSVHPEAFF.

The CDR3 DNA is TGTGCCAGCAGCCCCGGGACAAACTCTAACTATGGCTACACCTTC. Translation gives CASSPGTNSNYGYTF. The chain uses TRBV11-2 and TRBJ1-2; perhaps TRBD1 as D (6 bases). The V and J ends lost 5 bases and 0 bases respectively, with 13 bases between them. CDR1 is SGHAT, CDR2 FQNNGV, per germline. The CDR3 extends over 15 amino acids.

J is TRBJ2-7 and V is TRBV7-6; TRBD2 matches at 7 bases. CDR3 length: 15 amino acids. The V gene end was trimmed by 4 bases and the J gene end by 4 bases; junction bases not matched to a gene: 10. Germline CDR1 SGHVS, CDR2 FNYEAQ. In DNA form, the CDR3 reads TGTGCCAGCAGCTCCGGCGAGGGAGGGCAATACGAGCAGTACTTC. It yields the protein CASSSGEGGQYEQYF.

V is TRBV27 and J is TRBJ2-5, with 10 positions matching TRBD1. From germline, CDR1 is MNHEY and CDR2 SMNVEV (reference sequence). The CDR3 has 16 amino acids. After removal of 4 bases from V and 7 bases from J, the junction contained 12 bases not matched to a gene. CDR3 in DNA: TGTGCCAGCAGTTCGGGACAGGGGAGGGGTACGGGGACCCAGTACTTC. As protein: CASSSGQGRGTGTQYF.

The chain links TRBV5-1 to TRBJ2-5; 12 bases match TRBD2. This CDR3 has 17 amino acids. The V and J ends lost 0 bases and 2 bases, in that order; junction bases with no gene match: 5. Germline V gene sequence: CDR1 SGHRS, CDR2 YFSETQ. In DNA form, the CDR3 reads TGCGCCAGCAGCTTGGTGACACTAGCGGGAGGACAAGAGACCCAGTACTTC. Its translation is CASSLVTLAGGQETQYF.